Shown below are 4 T cell receptor beta chains from a single sample sequenced in a study of blood T cell repertoires in COVID-19. Produced via immunoSEQ multiplex PCR; TCRdb's table is partial and in-frame only. The table lists under 200,000 clones, around 85% of them singletons, with approximately 9.4% in the top ten. Specimen: peripheral blood. The source of these receptors is a woman older than 75 with acute or convalescent COVID-19.

V gene TRBV3-1 (or the pseudogene TRBV3-2) combines with J gene TRBJ1-1; TRBD1 matches at 7 bases. The ends lost 4 bases at V and 4 bases at J; junction bases unmatched: 3. The CDR3 has 13 amino acids. In germline, CDR1 is LGHDT, CDR2 YNNKEL (reference sequence). The CDR3 here is CASSRRQGTEAFF. CDR3 DNA sequence: TGTGCCAGCAGCCGACGACAGGGCACTGAAGCTTTCTTT.

This chain uses TRBV14 with TRBJ2-2; the match to TRBD2 covers 10 bases. The CDR3 spans 19 residues. CDR1 and CDR2 (germline): SGHDN, FVKESK. V shed 4 bases and J 6 bases; nucleotides not matched to a gene: 17. CDR3 coding DNA: TGTGCCAGCAGCCCTAGCGGGACTAGCGTCTTCCAGATTGCCGGGGAGCTGTTTTTT. Protein product: CASSPSGTSVFQIAGELFF.

The chain has TRBV29-1 and TRBJ2-2; D might be TRBD1 (5 bases). Looked up from germline, CDR1 is SQVTM and CDR2 is ANQGSEA. V was cut by 4 bases and J by 1 base, with 16 bases left in between. This CDR3 region has 16 residues. CDR3 DNA: TGCAGCGTTGCTGGCAGGGTAAATCGGAACACCGGGGAGCTGTTTTTT. Translation gives CSVAGRVNRNTGELFF.

CDR3 amino acids: CQFPAQYF. In DNA, the CDR3 is TGTCAGTTCCCAGCCCAGTACTTC. The V gene is TRBV18, the J gene TRBJ2-5; D ambiguous. The germline gives CDR1 KGHSH, CDR2 LQKENI. CDR3 size: 8 residues.